This passage covers 8 T cell receptor beta chains from one sample sequenced in a study of blood T cell repertoires in COVID-19 (dated by TCRdb to the early 2020s). Library method: the immunoSEQ multiplex PCR assay. TCRdb re-hosts the immuneACCESS table, in-frame sequences only. Its copies lack some clones; in the studies checked, an unresolved V gene accounts for under half of them, and the cause for the rest is not known. The sample table lists approximately 400,000 clones, 81% of them with a count of one. About 1% of the sample rests with the top ten. The source material was peripheral blood. The receptors were sampled from a human donor with acute or convalescent COVID-19. The donor label of this sample is uncertain.

The chain combines TRBV2 with TRBJ1-1; D unclear. Trimming cost V 4 bases and J 1 base, with 7 bases left between them. The V gene's germline CDR1 is SNHLY and CDR2 FYNNEI. The CDR3 runs to 13 residues. The CDR3 sequence is CASSGAENTEAFF. The CDR3 DNA reads TGTGCCAGCAGTGGTGCGGAGAACACTGAAGCTTTCTTT.

The chain has TRBV28 and TRBJ1-2; TRBD1 matches 7 bases. Germline V CDR1 and CDR2: MDHEN, SYDVKM. The J segment lost 4 bases and the V segment lost 6 bases, leaving 8 bases of the junction unmatched. This CDR3 region has 14 residues. The CDR3 reads CASRYSGTAYGYTF. The CDR3 DNA reads TGTGCCAGCAGGTATTCAGGGACAGCCTATGGCTACACCTTC.

V is TRBV30 and J is TRBJ2-3; 10 bases align to TRBD2. J was trimmed by 4 bases and V by 5 bases; bases with no gene match: 3. CDR1 is GTSNPN, CDR2 SVGIG, per germline (reference sequence). The CDR3 is 13 amino acids. This chain's CDR3 is CAWGLAGADTQYF. The CDR3 DNA follows: TGTGCCTGGGGGCTAGCGGGAGCAGATACGCAGTATTTT.

This clone has just a few counts. This chain uses TRBV6-5 with TRBJ1-1; unclear D gene. Germline V gene sequence: CDR1 MNHEY, CDR2 SVGAGI. This CDR3 has 15 residues. The germline V and J ends were trimmed by 0 bases and 1 base, with 9 bases remaining between them. In DNA form, the CDR3 reads TGTGCCAGCAGTTACTCGCCAGGTTGGAACACTGAAGCTTTCTTT. It codes for CASSYSPGWNTEAFF.

V is TRBV21-1 and J is TRBJ1-2; TRBD1 is taken as the D call from the table, unchecked against the DNA. TRBV21-1 is termed a pseudogene. The CDR3 runs 18 residues. CDR3 bases: TGTGCCAGCAGGGTCCCCGGGACAGGGGGAAAAAATAACTATGGCTACACCTTC. Translated, it gives CASRVPGTGGKNNYGYTF.

The gene calls are TRBV20-1 and TRBJ2-7, with D possibly TRBD1 on 5 matching bases. V lost 5 bases to trimming and J lost 2 bases, with 10 bases between them. CDR1 is DFQATT and CDR2 is SNEGSKA in the germline V gene (reference sequence). The CDR3 covers 12 residues. The CDR3 region has the DNA TGCAGTGCTGGTGGGGCAACCTACGAGCAGTACTTC. This codes for CSAGGATYEQYF.

The rearrangement joins TRBV30 to TRBJ1-6; 10 bases align to TRBD1. CDR3 length: 15 amino acids. J gave up 7 bases and V 2 bases, and 5 bases lay outside the gene matches. Germline assignment: CDR1 GTSNPN and CDR2 SVGIG (reference sequence). CDR3 DNA: TGTGCCTGGAGTTTCCCGACAGGGGGCAATTCACCCCTCCACTTT. Amino acid sequence: CAWSFPTGGNSPLHF.

The chain couples TRBV7-2 to TRBJ1-1, with D tentatively TRBD1 (5 bases). Trimming cost V 3 bases and J 6 bases, with 14 bases left between them. This CDR3 has 14 amino acids. CDR1 SGHTA and CDR2 FQGNSA come from the germline V gene. The CDR3 loop reads CASSFAGKIPEAFF. The CDR3 coding sequence is TGTGCCAGCAGCTTCGCAGGGAAAATACCTGAAGCTTTCTTT.